This T cell receptor (beta chain) was sequenced during a study of T cells after yellow fever vaccination (dated by TCRdb to the late 2010s). A note on the overall study: Libraries from fractions with low cell numbers were prepared with the SMART-Seq v4 Ultra Low Input RNA kit. Blood was collected at multiple timepoints before and after primary and secondary immunization, and bulk PBMC replicates and cell subsets were isolated. Two healthy male donors, one aged 18 to 30 and one aged 30 to 40 years, made up the cohort. To track T-cell clones before and after primary and booster YFV17D yellow fever vaccination, bulk TCR alpha and beta repertoires were sequenced longitudinally.

Its CDR3 holds 14 amino acids, cysteine through phenylalanine. Just the 42-base CDR3 DNA is kept, in frame starting at base 1. Via the germline V gene (reference sequence), CDR1 is SGHAT and CDR2 FQDESV. V is cut by 6 bases and J by 1 base, and the space between the germline ends is 12 bases. Synthesis of TCR cDNA relied on 5'RACE template switching, a step that introduced a universal primer site along with unique molecular identifiers. Priming for cDNA synthesis came from both the TCR alpha and TCR beta constant segments. Library amplification used two PCR steps, and the second PCR step added sample barcodes and sequencing adapters. Sequencing of the libraries was done on either Illumina HiSeq 2500 (2x100 bp) or NovaSeq (2x150 bp). From the authors' description of their analysis: Reads were demultiplexed and collapsed into UMI consensus sequences with MIGEC, and V(D)J alignment was performed with MiXCR. Vaccine-responding clonotypes were defined with edgeR using replicate PBMC samples, requiring FDR below 0.01 and a log2 fold change above 5 up to day 15. Each bulk clonotype was labeled CD4 or CD8 based on which sequenced repertoire, CD4 or CD8, contained the clonotype at higher abundance. TCRdb trimmed the raw reads at Q25, called clones with MiXCR and kept productive beta chains. Rows are unified per CDR3 protein, each entry keeping the most common DNA and genes. TCRdb assigned the V and J calls; the authors' analysis was not used. Within this sample are fewer than 650,000 distinct CDR3 sequences, with 20% to 25% of them counted one time only. The ten most abundant clones make up about 16% of the sample.

The paper as a whole reports these results and caveats: The secondary T-cell response was found to be weaker but faster than the primary response, with a peak reached on day 5 rather than on day 15. After the booster, most of the clones that had expanded following primary vaccination were detected again (roughly 96% of CD4 and around 90% of CD8), which suggests that memory was broadly maintained. Because only two donors were included in the study, the extent to which the findings can be generalized is limited. A small share of clonotypes occurred in both CD4 and CD8 compartments, likely arising from convergent recombination. Computational filtering was required because FACS-sorted repertoires could contain abundant contaminating clonotypes from the bulk population.

To note about this clonotype: Its antigen target is currently unknown. Base qualities were left out, and no much larger clone turns up one base away.

Sample treatment or condition, as interpreted from the label and publication: live attenuated yellow fever vaccine strain. At each blood-draw timepoint, two biological replicates of bulk PBMCs were obtained. PBMCs were isolated from peripheral blood using a standard Ficoll-Paque protocol. TriZol was used to extract RNA from bulk PBMCs, CD4 and CD8 fractions, and dextramer-positive and dextramer-negative fractions. The sequence derives from a man aged 18 to 35 who received the YFV17D yellow fever vaccine. The sequenced sample was PBMCs, obtained roughly 20 days after the first yellow fever vaccination. The rearranged chain carries TRBV11-1 and TRBJ1-1, with TRBD1 perhaps the D gene, on 6 matching bases. The CDR3 is CASRKTGSNTEAFF. The DNA sequence is given as TGTGCCAGCAGGAAGACAGGTTCGAACACTGAAGCTTTCTTT. Here the CDR3 is joined to the reference TRBV11-1 and TRBJ1-1 genes, and the full variable domain is: EAEVAQSPRYKITEKSQAVAFWCDPISGHATLYWYRQILGQGPELLVQFQDESVVDDSQLPKDRFSAERLKGVDSTLKIQPAELGDSAMYLCASRKTGSNTEAFFGQGTRLTVV.